Listed below are T cell receptor beta chains from one sample, sequenced in a study of regulatory T cells in long-lasting Graves disease. TCRdb analysed the multiplex PCR reads with MiXCR anew, one entry per CDR3 protein. The repertoire holds roughly 470,000 distinct CDR3 sequences, with less than 25% as singletons. The source was peripheral blood mononuclear cells (PBMCs), collected when the disease was refractory, from a patient treated with antithyroid drugs. The receptors were gathered from a female donor with Graves disease. Both conserved end residues are part of each CDR3. D genes are given only for firm matches. Size is omitted from some rows. Given values are once, few, many or a class for expanded clones.

J | size | V | D | DNA | CDR3
TRBJ1-2 | few | TRBV15 | TRBD1 | TGTGCCACCAGCAGACACCGGGACAGAGAATGGGACCTAAAAATTAACTATGGCTACACCTTC | CATSRHRDREWDLKINYGYTF
TRBJ2-7 | . | TRBV6-2/TRBV6-3 | TRBD2 | TGTGCCAGCAGTTACTCACTGCTAGCGGGAGGCATTTACGAGCAGTACTTC | CASSYSLLAGGIYEQYF
TRBJ1-2 | . | TRBV7-9 | . | TGTGCCAGCAGCTTGTCCGCTACAGGGTACGACTATGGCTACACCTTC | CASSLSATGYDYGYTF
TRBJ1-1 | many | TRBV5-1 | . | TGCGCCAGCAGCTTCATTCCCTCCGAGCAAGCTTTCTTT | CASSFIPSEQAFF
TRBJ2-2 | . | TRBV9 | TRBD2 | TGTGCCAGCAGCGTGTCCGCGGGAGGTAACGGGGAGCTGTTTTTT | CASSVSAGGNGELFF
TRBJ2-7 | few | TRBV4-1 | . | TGCGCCAGCAGCCAAGATATCCAGGGCACCTACGAGCAGTACTTC | CASSQDIQGTYEQYF
TRBJ2-2 | many | TRBV28 | . | TGTGCCAGCAGTTCACAGGGATTGAACACCGGGGAGCTGTTTTTT | CASSSQGLNTGELFF
TRBJ2-7 | many | TRBV6-1 | TRBD2 | TGTGCCAGCAGCGCCGGGACTAGCGGGTATCAGCAGTACTTC | CASSAGTSGYQQYF
TRBJ2-7 | . | TRBV6-1 | . | TGTGCCAGCAGTCCCGTGGGGATTCGGCAGTACTTC | CASSPVGIRQYF
TRBJ1-5 | few | TRBV30 | TRBD1 | TGTGCCTGGAGTGTACTGGGGGACAGGGTTCTTCAGCCCCAGCATTTT | CAWSVLGDRVLQPQHF
TRBJ2-7 | many | TRBV20-1 | . | TGCAGTGCTAGGCTACAAAGGGCTCCCTACGAGCAGTACTTC | CSARLQRAPYEQYF
TRBJ2-7 | many | TRBV7-9 | TRBD2 | TGTGCCACCCTCCGGGGGGGGCTAGACGAGCAGTACTTC | CATLRGGLDEQYF
TRBJ2-7 | many | TRBV11-2 | TRBD2 | TGTGCCAGTGCATGGGTGGGGCTAGCGGGAGCGATTGTCGAGCAGTACTTC | CASAWVGLAGAIVEQYF
TRBJ1-2 | . | TRBV7-2 | . | TGTGCCAGCAGCGGGACTGGCAGATGGGGCTACACCTTC | CASSGTGRWGYTF
TRBJ1-1 | . | TRBV6-2/TRBV6-3 | TRBD1 | TGTGCCAGCAGGAGGACAGGGGGCAACCCTGAAGCTTTCTTT | CASRRTGGNPEAFF
TRBJ2-7 | . | TRBV5-1 | . | TGCGCCAGCAGCTTTGGAGTGAAATTTAGACACGAGCAGTACTTC | CASSFGVKFRHEQYF
TRBJ1-1 | few | TRBV3-1 | . | TGTGCCAGCAGCCAAGCAGGGCGGAGCACTGAAGCTTTCTTT | CASSQAGRSTEAFF
TRBJ2-7 | few | TRBV25-1 | . | TGTGCCAGCTCCAGGACAGAGGCCTACGAGCAGTACTTC | CASSRTEAYEQYF
TRBJ1-2 | . | TRBV9 | . | TGTGCCAGCAGCCTCTCAGGAGGGAGTGGCTATGGCTACACCTTC | CASSLSGGSGYGYTF
TRBJ2-7 | few | TRBV2 | . | TGTGCCAGCAGTGTGGGGGGGGCGTCTCGTAAGTGGCAGTACTTC | CASSVGGASRKWQYF
TRBJ2-7 | . | TRBV5-1 | . | TGCGCCAGCAGCTCCCGTCTCCAAAAAGTAACCTACGAGCAGTACTTC | CASSSRLQKVTYEQYF
TRBJ2-7 | . | TRBV5-1 | . | TGCGCCAGCAGCTTGGTTTGGGGGGAGTACGAGCAGTACTTC | CASSLVWGEYEQYF
TRBJ2-7 | many | TRBV28 | TRBD2 | TGTGCCAGCAGTTCCCCGGTCGCGAGCGGGGCCAGCTCCTACGAGCAGTACTTC | CASSSPVASGASSYEQYF
TRBJ2-4 | many | TRBV28 | . | TGTGCCAGCAGTTCGCCCTTGGACAGAGAAATTGCTGCCCTAAACATTCAGTACTTC | CASSSPLDREIAALNIQYF
TRBJ2-1 | . | TRBV7-6 | . | TGTGCCAGCAGCATAGCAACGGGACGATTGAGCTCCTACAATGAGCAGTTCTTC | CASSIATGRLSSYNEQFF
TRBJ2-5 | many | TRBV20-1 | TRBD2 | TGCAGTACCCCGAGGCCACTAGCGGGAGAGACCCAGTACTTC | CSTPRPLAGETQYF
TRBJ2-7 | few | TRBV6-1 | TRBD2 | TGTGCCAGCTCGGGACTAACCCGCTACGAGCAGTACTTC | CASSGLTRYEQYF
TRBJ2-7 | many | TRBV7-2 | . | TGTGCCAGCAGCCCCACCTGGGATGTAGCGGTTGTTTACGAGCAGTACTTC | CASSPTWDVAVVYEQYF
TRBJ2-1 | . | TRBV10-1 | . | TGCGCCAGCAGTGAGTCGCTGGGAGCGGGCAATGAGCAGTTCTTC | CASSESLGAGNEQFF
TRBJ2-1 | many | TRBV28 | TRBD1 | TGTGCCAGCAGTTTAACCGGGACAGATTACAATGAGCAGTTCTTC | CASSLTGTDYNEQFF
TRBJ2-5 | many | TRBV7-6 | TRBD2 | TGTGCCAGCAGTTTTAGTGTTACTAGCGGGACGGAGACCCAGTACTTC | CASSFSVTSGTETQYF
TRBJ2-7 | few | TRBV3-1 | . | TGTGCCAGCAGCCATCTGGGTAGCGGAGCCTACGAGCAGTACTTC | CASSHLGSGAYEQYF
TRBJ2-6 | few | TRBV20-1 | . | TGCAGTGCTAGAGATATACAGGGTTTGGGGGCCAACGTCCTGACTTTC | CSARDIQGLGANVLTF
TRBJ2-3 | . | TRBV7-6 | . | TGTGCCAGCAGCTTAGATGGTCAGGGTTCCCCAGATACGCAGTATTTT | CASSLDGQGSPDTQYF
TRBJ1-6 | . | TRBV9 | . | TGTGCCAGCAGCGTGGCCGGGGAGACCCTCCACTTT | CASSVAGETLHF
TRBJ1-1 | many | TRBV30 | . | TGTGCCTGGAGTGTACGAGGGAGGACTGAAGCTTTCTTT | CAWSVRGRTEAFF
TRBJ2-2 | few | TRBV7-9 | TRBD2 | TGTGCCAGCAGCCTGGGACTAGATACGGACACCGGGGAGCTGTTTTTT | CASSLGLDTDTGELFF
TRBJ1-1 | . | TRBV29-1 | TRBD1 | TGCAGCGTAGAGGACAGGGCTTACACTGAAGCTTTCTTT | CSVEDRAYTEAFF
TRBJ2-7 | few | TRBV27 | . | TGTGCCAGCAGTTGGGGGGCCGTTTACGAGCAGTACTTC | CASSWGAVYEQYF
TRBJ2-3 | . | TRBV6-2/TRBV6-3 | TRBD1 | TGTGCCAGCAGTTACGGGACAGGCTCCCCTAGAGATACGCAGTATTTT | CASSYGTGSPRDTQYF
TRBJ1-2 | many | TRBV12-3/TRBV12-4 | . | TGTGCCAGCAGGGGGACCGAGGGCTACACCTTC | CASRGTEGYTF
TRBJ2-7 | . | TRBV29-1 | . | TGCAGCGTAACAAGGGCAGGGGTGGACGAGCAGTACTTC | CSVTRAGVDEQYF
TRBJ2-7 | many | TRBV7-2 | . | TGTGCCAGCAGCTTAAAAATCTTGGTGGGCCGCTCCTACGAGCAGTACTTC | CASSLKILVGRSYEQYF
TRBJ2-7 | . | TRBV6-5 | . | TGTGCCAGCAGTTTTTCCGGGGCTTGGGGCTCCTACGAGCAGTACTTC | CASSFSGAWGSYEQYF
TRBJ1-2 | many | TRBV6-1 | . | TGTGCCAGCAGCGACCCCCCGTTTGGCTACACCTTC | CASSDPPFGYTF
TRBJ2-5 | many | TRBV18 | . | TGTGCCAGCTCACCACTTAGCCAGCAAGAGACCCAGTACTTC | CASSPLSQQETQYF
TRBJ1-1 | many | TRBV5-8 | TRBD1 | TGTGCCAGCAGTCAACAGGGGACGGTCACTGAAGCTTTCTTT | CASSQQGTVTEAFF
TRBJ1-2 | . | TRBV30 | . | TGTGCCTGGAGAACTGGGGGCGACTATGGCTACACCTTC | CAWRTGGDYGYTF
TRBJ1-1 | . | TRBV7-2 | . | TGTGCCAGCAGCCTTTTCCTCATGAACACTGAAGCTTTCTTT | CASSLFLMNTEAFF
TRBJ2-7 | . | TRBV5-1 | TRBD2 | TGCGCCAGCAGCCCGGGACTAGCGGGAGTTTACGAGCGGTACTTC | CASSPGLAGVYERYF
TRBJ2-2 | few | TRBV5-1 | TRBD2 | TGCGCCAGCAGACGGACTAGCGGGAGTTCGACGGGGGGCGGGGAGCTGTTTTTT | CASRRTSGSSTGGGELFF
TRBJ1-5 | . | TRBV11-3 | . | TGTGCCAGCAGCACTAGACAGGACATTCTCCATCAGCCCCAGCATTTT | CASSTRQDILHQPQHF
TRBJ1-2 | many | TRBV28 | . | TGTGCCAGCAGTTTAGGGGGGGGGGATTCTGGCTACACCTTC | CASSLGGGDSGYTF
TRBJ2-3 | once | TRBV29-1 | . | TGCAGCGTTTTAAGGGGGAACACAGATACGCAGTATTTT | CSVLRGNTDTQYF
TRBJ2-5 | . | TRBV29-1 | TRBD2 | TGCAGCGTGGCCTGGGGGAGCGGGATGGGAGAGACCCAGTACTTC | CSVAWGSGMGETQYF
TRBJ2-7 | many | TRBV6-1 | . | TGTGCCACTCAGGACGGTACCTACGAGCAGTACTTC | CATQDGTYEQYF
TRBJ2-3 | . | TRBV29-1 | . | TGCAGCGTTGAAGTAAGACGGGATACGCAGTATTTT | CSVEVRRDTQYF